This T cell receptor beta chain comes out of a study of blood T cell repertoires in COVID-19. Study overall: COVID-19 samples from acute and convalescent phases originated in the United States, Italy and Spain.

Seattle patients were enrolled while actively infected and followed longitudinally. V shed 9 bases and J 6 bases; nucleotides not matched to a gene: 19. CDR3 length: 17 amino acids. The germline V gene has CDR1 SNHLY and CDR2 FYNNEI. Using immunoSEQ multiplex PCR, the repertoire was profiled, and TCRdb retains in-frame clones only, with some absent. The sample includes about 280,000 clones, roughly 86% of them seen just once. Sequenced sample: peripheral blood. The origin of this receptor is a woman aged 25 to 39 with COVID-19, enrolled during active disease. This chain uses TRBV2 with TRBJ2-2, with TRBD2 identical over 7 bases. This CDR3 reads CARKHSAGEILPGELFF. DNA for the CDR3: TGTGCCAGAAAGCACAGCGCGGGAGAAATATTGCCCGGGGAGCTGTTTTTT. Full variable domain (outside the CDR3, taken from reference TRBV2 and TRBJ2-2): EPEVTQTPSHQVTQMGQEVILRCVPISNHLYFYWYRQILGQKVEFLVSFYNNEISEKSEIFDDQFSVERPDGSNFTLKIRSTKLEDSAMYFCARKHSAGEILPGELFFGEGSRLTVL.